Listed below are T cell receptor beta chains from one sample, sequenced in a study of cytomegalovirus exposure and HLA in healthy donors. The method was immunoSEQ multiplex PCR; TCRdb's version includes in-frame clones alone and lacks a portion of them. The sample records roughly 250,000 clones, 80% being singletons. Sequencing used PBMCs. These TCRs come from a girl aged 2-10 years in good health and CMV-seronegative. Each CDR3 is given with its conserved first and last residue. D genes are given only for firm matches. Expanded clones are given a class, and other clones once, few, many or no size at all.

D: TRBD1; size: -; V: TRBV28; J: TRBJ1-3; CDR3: CASSLNPGQSSGNTIYF; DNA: TGTGCCAGCAGTTTGAATCCGGGACAGAGCTCTGGAAACACCATATATTTT
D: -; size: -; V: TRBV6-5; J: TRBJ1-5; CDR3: CASSTLSGFGQPQHF; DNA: TGTGCCAGCAGCACACTGTCAGGATTCGGCCAGCCCCAGCATTTT
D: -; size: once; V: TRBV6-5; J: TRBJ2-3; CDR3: CASIQRAVTDTQYF; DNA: TGTGCCAGCATCCAACGTGCAGTCACAGATACGCAGTATTTT
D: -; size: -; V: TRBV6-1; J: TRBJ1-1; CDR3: CASSARNTEAFF; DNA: TGTGCCAGCAGTGCCCGGAACACTGAAGCTTTCTTT
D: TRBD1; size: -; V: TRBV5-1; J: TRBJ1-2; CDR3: CASSFRTGYGYTF; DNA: TGCGCCAGCAGCTTCCGGACAGGGTATGGCTACACCTTC
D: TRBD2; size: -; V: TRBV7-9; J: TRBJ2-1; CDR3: CASIWGGGNEQFF; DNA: TGTGCCAGCATTTGGGGGGGTGGGAATGAGCAGTTCTTC
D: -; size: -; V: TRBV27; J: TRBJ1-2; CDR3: CASSFEQAGKPYGYTF; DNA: TGTGCCAGCAGTTTCGAACAGGCAGGGAAGCCCTATGGCTACACCTTC
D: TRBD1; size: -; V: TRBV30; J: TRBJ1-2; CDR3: CAWRPDRGIGYTF; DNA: TGTGCCTGGAGACCGGACAGGGGTATAGGCTACACCTTC
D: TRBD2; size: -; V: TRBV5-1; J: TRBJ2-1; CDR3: CASRLAGENIDEQFF; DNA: TGCGCCAGCAGACTAGCGGGAGAGAATATCGATGAGCAGTTCTTC
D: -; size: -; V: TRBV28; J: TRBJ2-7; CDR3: CASTAGGVHEQYF; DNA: TGTGCCAGCACCGCTGGAGGGGTCCACGAGCAGTACTTC
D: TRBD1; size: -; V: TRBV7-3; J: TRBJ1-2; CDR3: CASSGGQGYTF; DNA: TGTGCCAGCAGCGGGGGACAGGGCTACACCTTC
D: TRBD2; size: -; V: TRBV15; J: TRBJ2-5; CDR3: CATRRTSGGRETQYF; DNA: TGTGCCACCAGACGAACTAGCGGGGGCCGGGAGACCCAGTACTTC
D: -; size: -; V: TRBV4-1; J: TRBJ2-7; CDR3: CASSHPGGSYEQYF; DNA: TGCGCCAGCAGCCACCCCGGGGGCTCCTACGAGCAGTACTTC
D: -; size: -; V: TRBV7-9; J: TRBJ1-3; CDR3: CASSTQTAGNTIYF; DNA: TGTGCCAGCAGCACCCAGACAGCTGGAAACACCATATATTTT
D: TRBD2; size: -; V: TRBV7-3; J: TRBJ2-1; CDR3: CASSAGLAGGVRNEQFF; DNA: TGTGCCAGCAGCGCGGGACTAGCGGGAGGGGTGAGGAATGAGCAGTTCTTC
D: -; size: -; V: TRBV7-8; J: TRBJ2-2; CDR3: CASSLYGAGELFF; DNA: TGTGCCAGCAGCTTATACGGGGCCGGGGAGCTGTTTTTT
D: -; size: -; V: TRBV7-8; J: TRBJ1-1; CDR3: CASSGGNEAFF; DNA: TGTGCCAGCAGCGGGGGGAATGAAGCTTTCTTT
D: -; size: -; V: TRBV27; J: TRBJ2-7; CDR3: CASSPRDSAYEQYF; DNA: TGTGCCAGCAGTCCCCGGGACTCCGCCTACGAGCAGTACTTC
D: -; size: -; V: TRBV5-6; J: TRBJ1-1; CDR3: CASSNQGSTEAFF; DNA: TGTGCCAGCAGTAATCAGGGGAGCACTGAAGCTTTCTTT
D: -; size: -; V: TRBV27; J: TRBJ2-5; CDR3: CASSRRGIGLEETQYF; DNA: TGTGCCAGCAGTCGCAGGGGCATCGGACTCGAAGAGACCCAGTACTTC
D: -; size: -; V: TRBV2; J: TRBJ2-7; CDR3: CASSSTGLSYEQYF; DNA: TGTGCCAGCAGCTCAACAGGGTTATCCTACGAGCAGTACTTC
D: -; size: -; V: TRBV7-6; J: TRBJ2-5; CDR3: CASSPNWGGETQYF; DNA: TGTGCCAGCAGCCCTAATTGGGGAGGAGAGACCCAGTACTTC
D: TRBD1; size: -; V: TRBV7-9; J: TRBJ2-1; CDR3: CASRDRGVDEQFF; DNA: TGTGCCAGCAGGGACAGGGGTGTTGATGAGCAGTTCTTC
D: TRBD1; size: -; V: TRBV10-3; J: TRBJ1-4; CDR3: CAISPGQGAEKLFF; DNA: TGTGCCATCAGCCCGGGACAGGGTGCGGAAAAACTGTTTTTT
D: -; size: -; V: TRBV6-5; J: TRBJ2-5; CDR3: CASSYREAETQYF; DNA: TGTGCCAGCAGTTATCGTGAGGCGGAGACCCAGTACTTC
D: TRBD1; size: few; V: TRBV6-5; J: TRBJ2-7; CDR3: CASSSGQSYEQYF; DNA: TGTGCCAGCAGTTCGGGACAGTCCTACGAGCAGTACTTC
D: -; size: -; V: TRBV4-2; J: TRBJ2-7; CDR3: CASSQGSILEQYF; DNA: TGTGCCAGCAGCCAAGGAAGCATACTCGAGCAGTACTTC
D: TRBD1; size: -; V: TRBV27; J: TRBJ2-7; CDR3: CASSHGTGTGRSEQYF; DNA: TGTGCCAGCAGTCACGGAACCGGGACAGGGAGATCCGAGCAGTACTTC
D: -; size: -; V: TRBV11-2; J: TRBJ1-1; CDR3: CASSLNENTEAFF; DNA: TGTGCCAGCAGCCTAAACGAGAACACTGAAGCTTTCTTT
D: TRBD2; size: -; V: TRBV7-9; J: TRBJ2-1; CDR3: CSSSLPLAGDYNEQFF; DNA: TGTTCCAGCAGCTTACCCTTAGCGGGGGACTACAATGAGCAGTTCTTC
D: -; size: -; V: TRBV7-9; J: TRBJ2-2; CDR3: CASSLWAFNTGELFF; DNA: TGTGCCAGCAGCTTATGGGCTTTTAACACCGGGGAGCTGTTTTTT
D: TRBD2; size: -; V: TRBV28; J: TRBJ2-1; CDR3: CASSSWTSGRYEQFF; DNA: TGTGCCAGCAGTTCCTGGACTAGCGGGAGATATGAGCAGTTCTTC
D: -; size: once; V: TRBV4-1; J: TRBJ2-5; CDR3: CASSQGPRVAANQETQYF; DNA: TGCGCCAGCAGCCAAGGGCCGCGGGTGGCGGCGAACCAAGAGACCCAGTACTTC
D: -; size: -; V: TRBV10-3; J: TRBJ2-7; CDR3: CAIRTGPNGELYF; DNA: TGTGCCATCAGGACAGGACCAAACGGCGAGCTGTACTTC
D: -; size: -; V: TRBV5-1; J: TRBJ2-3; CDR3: CASSLVGGSSTDTQYF; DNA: TGCGCCAGCAGCTTGGTAGGAGGGTCCAGCACAGATACGCAGTATTTT
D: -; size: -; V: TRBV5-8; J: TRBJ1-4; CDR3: CASSDNPPTNEKLFF; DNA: TGTGCCAGCAGCGACAACCCCCCAACTAATGAAAAACTGTTTTTT
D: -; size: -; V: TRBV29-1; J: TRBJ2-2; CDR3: CSVVRANNAGELFF; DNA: TGCAGCGTTGTCAGGGCGAACAACGCCGGGGAGCTGTTTTTT
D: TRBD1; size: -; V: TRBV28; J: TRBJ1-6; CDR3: CASSLVGQGYSPLHF; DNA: TGTGCCAGCAGTTTAGTCGGACAGGGTTATTCACCCCTCCACTTT
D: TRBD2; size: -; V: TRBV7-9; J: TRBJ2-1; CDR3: CASSQTSGRAVVSYNEQFF; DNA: TGTGCCAGCAGCCAGACTAGCGGGAGGGCCGTCGTCTCCTACAATGAGCAGTTCTTC
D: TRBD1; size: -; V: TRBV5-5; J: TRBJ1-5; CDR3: CASSLGQGLDYQPQHF; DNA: TGTGCCAGCAGCTTGGGACAGGGGTTAGATTATCAGCCCCAGCATTTT